A selection of T cell receptor beta chains follows, all from one sample in a study of beta chain features in type 1 diabetes. Libraries were prepared by immunoSEQ multiplex PCR; TCRdb keeps only in-frame clonotypes and omits some of them. The sample has roughly 40,000 clones, 45% to 50% seen once. Sequencing was done on a sample of central memory CD4+ T cells from blood. The receptors come from a woman aged 18-29 years in good health. Both conserved end residues are part of each CDR3. The D gene is left open where the match is weak. Rows give clone size only sometimes, using once, few, many, or a class for an expanded clone.

V: TRBV7-8
D: NA
size: few
J: TRBJ1-1
DNA: TGTGCCAGCAGCGTCGCACAGGGAAAAACTGAAGCTTTCTTT
CDR3: CASSVAQGKTEAFF

V: TRBV7-8
D: NA
size: NA
J: TRBJ1-6
DNA: TGTGCCAGCAGCTTAAATCCCGATTCACCCCTCCACTTT
CDR3: CASSLNPDSPLHF

V: TRBV30
D: NA
size: NA
J: TRBJ1-1
DNA: TGTGCCTGGCGGGAGGACACTGAAGCTTTCTTT
CDR3: CAWREDTEAFF

V: TRBV5-4
D: TRBD2
size: few
J: TRBJ2-1
DNA: TGTGCCAGCAGCCGCCGACTAGCGGGAGGGCCTTTGGGTTTGAATGAGCAGTTCTTC
CDR3: CASSRRLAGGPLGLNEQFF

V: TRBV7-9
D: NA
size: NA
J: TRBJ2-3
DNA: TGTGCCAGCAGCTTGGTGAGCGATGATACGCAGTATTTT
CDR3: CASSLVSDDTQYF

V: TRBV6-1
D: NA
size: few
J: TRBJ1-2
DNA: TGTGCCAGCAGTGCTCAGGATTACTATGGCTACACCTTC
CDR3: CASSAQDYYGYTF

V: TRBV6-1
D: TRBD2
size: NA
J: TRBJ2-7
DNA: TGTGCCAGCAGTGACCAAACTAGCGGGTTCCACGAGCAGTACTTC
CDR3: CASSDQTSGFHEQYF

V: TRBV18
D: TRBD2
size: NA
J: TRBJ2-1
DNA: TGTGCCAGCTCACCGGGACTAGCGGGGTCAAACAATGAGCAGTTCTTC
CDR3: CASSPGLAGSNNEQFF

V: TRBV29-1
D: NA
size: NA
J: TRBJ2-7
DNA: TGCAGCGCCCTGACAGGTACGACCTACGAGCAGTACTTC
CDR3: CSALTGTTYEQYF

V: TRBV5-1
D: TRBD2
size: few
J: TRBJ2-1
DNA: TGCGCCAGCACCGGTCCCGGGACTAGCGTTGAGCAGTTCTTC
CDR3: CASTGPGTSVEQFF

V: TRBV5-1
D: TRBD2
size: few
J: TRBJ2-3
DNA: TGCGCCAGCAGCCCCAGCGGGAGGGCAGATACGCAGTATTTT
CDR3: CASSPSGRADTQYF

V: TRBV19
D: NA
size: NA
J: TRBJ1-4
DNA: TGTGCCAGTAGTATCTTTGGGGCGGCAACTAATGAAAAACTGTTTTTT
CDR3: CASSIFGAATNEKLFF

V: TRBV10-3
D: NA
size: NA
J: TRBJ1-3
DNA: TGTGCCATCAGCGACTCAGGGGCGCGGGGAAACACCATATATTTT
CDR3: CAISDSGARGNTIYF

V: TRBV19
D: NA
size: NA
J: TRBJ1-2
DNA: TGTGCCAGTGGGACACCTTCAATCTCGGGCTACACCTTC
CDR3: CASGTPSISGYTF

V: TRBV27
D: TRBD1
size: NA
J: TRBJ2-7
DNA: TGTGCCAGCAAGGGACAGGGCTACGAGCAGTACTTC
CDR3: CASKGQGYEQYF

V: TRBV6-5
D: TRBD2
size: few
J: TRBJ2-7
DNA: TGTGCCAGCAGTTACTCAACTAGCGGAACCTACGAGCAGTACTTC
CDR3: CASSYSTSGTYEQYF

V: TRBV5-1
D: NA
size: few
J: TRBJ2-3
DNA: TGCGCCAGCAGCTTGTGGGGTCAGGGAGATACGCAGTATTTT
CDR3: CASSLWGQGDTQYF

V: TRBV7-9
D: TRBD1
size: NA
J: TRBJ2-5
DNA: TGTGCCAGCACTGGGACAGGGAAAGACGAGACCCAGTACTTC
CDR3: CASTGTGKDETQYF

V: TRBV5-1
D: NA
size: NA
J: TRBJ2-1
DNA: TGCGCCAGCAGCTTGGGGGGCCGCGTAGCCTACAATGAGCAGTTCTTC
CDR3: CASSLGGRVAYNEQFF

V: TRBV5-1
D: TRBD1
size: NA
J: TRBJ1-3
DNA: TGCGCCAGCAGGACAGGGGAACTTGGAAACACCATATATTTT
CDR3: CASRTGELGNTIYF